The clone carrying this T cell receptor (beta chain) was seen more than once but under ten times. A junction boundary mismatches the germline segment, possibly from a read error. Germline-derived CDR1 and CDR2 are SEHNR and FQNEAQ (reference sequence). The CDR3 has 12 amino acids. This entry belongs to a study of T cell changes during pregnancy in multiple sclerosis. Assay used: immunoSEQ multiplex PCR; TCRdb lists only in-frame clones, some missing. The data contain about 64,000 clones, around 90% of them seen just once; the ten biggest clones take up about 2%. The chain combines TRBV7-9 with TRBJ1-1; D might be TRBD1 (5 bases). This TCR was recovered from a female donor in good health, enrolled as a control in a pregnancy study. This specimen was peripheral blood, taken in the second trimester of pregnancy. The CDR3 loop is CASSARGISEHW. The CDR3 nucleotides are TGTGCCAGCAGCGCACGGGGGATATCGGAACATTGG. The variable domain in full, with the rest retrieved from reference TRBV7-9 and TRBJ1-1, is DTGVSQNPRHKITKRGQNVTFRCDPISEHNRLYWYRQTLGQGPEFLTYFQNEAQLEKSRLLSDRFSAERPKGSFSTLEIQRTEQGDSAMYLCASSARGISEHWGQGTRLTVV.